This is a list of T cell receptor beta chains from one sample in a study of T cell repertoires in cytomegalovirus infection. These TCRs' antigens remain unknown. TCRdb re-analysed the reads in MiXCR, keeping a single row per CDR3 protein. The table lists approximately 770,000 distinct CDR3 sequences, about 27% of them singletons. The sequenced sample was cultured CD8+ T cells from PBMCs, obtained from culture after CMV antigen stimulation. Receptors originate from a human donor in good health (CMV status not recorded). Some clones in this sample may be carry-over from other donors' samples. CDR3s include the opening cysteine and the closing phenylalanine or tryptophan. D genes are given only for firm matches. Some rows mark clone size as missing; the rest say once, few, many or name a class of expanded clone.

j_call: TRBJ1-1
d_call: .
clone_size: .
v_call: TRBV6-2/TRBV6-3
cdr3_nt: TGTGCCAGCAGTCAAACCGACAGTGGGAACACTGAAGCTTTCTTT
cdr3_aa: CASSQTDSGNTEAFF

j_call: TRBJ2-1
d_call: TRBD1
clone_size: .
v_call: TRBV7-3
cdr3_nt: TGTGCCAGCAAAGGGCAGGGGGTCCCAACTTACAATGAGCAGTTCTTC
cdr3_aa: CASKGQGVPTYNEQFF

j_call: TRBJ1-6
d_call: .
clone_size: few
v_call: TRBV5-4
cdr3_nt: TGTGCCAGCAGTTTCGGGGGATCACCCCTCCACTTT
cdr3_aa: CASSFGGSPLHF

j_call: TRBJ1-1
d_call: .
clone_size: few
v_call: TRBV27
cdr3_nt: TGTGCCAGCAGTTCGTCGAAGAACACTGAAGCTTTCTTT
cdr3_aa: CASSSSKNTEAFF

j_call: TRBJ2-3
d_call: TRBD2
clone_size: .
v_call: TRBV20-1
cdr3_nt: TGCAGTGTTCGCCTTCCCGGGGGCGGGGGGGCAGATACGCAGTATTTT
cdr3_aa: CSVRLPGGGGADTQYF

j_call: TRBJ1-2
d_call: .
clone_size: .
v_call: TRBV7-6
cdr3_nt: TGTGCCAGCAGCCTAAATGACAGGTCGTATGGCTACACCTTC
cdr3_aa: CASSLNDRSYGYTF

j_call: TRBJ2-1
d_call: TRBD1
clone_size: many
v_call: TRBV7-2
cdr3_nt: TGTGCCAGCAGCATCGGACAGGGTTTGTCCTACAATGAGCAGTTCTTC
cdr3_aa: CASSIGQGLSYNEQFF

j_call: TRBJ2-7
d_call: .
clone_size: few
v_call: TRBV10-3
cdr3_nt: TGTGCCATCAGTGAGGGGGGGGGCCAGGACCCGTACGAGCAGTACTTC
cdr3_aa: CAISEGGGQDPYEQYF

j_call: TRBJ2-3
d_call: .
clone_size: many
v_call: TRBV4-2
cdr3_nt: TGTGCCAGCAGCCAAATACTCAACACAGATACGCAGTATTTT
cdr3_aa: CASSQILNTDTQYF

j_call: TRBJ2-2
d_call: .
clone_size: few
v_call: TRBV20-1
cdr3_nt: TGCAGTGCTAGGGATACCTGGGCCGGGGAGCTGTTTTTT
cdr3_aa: CSARDTWAGELFF

j_call: TRBJ1-5
d_call: .
clone_size: .
v_call: TRBV4-3
cdr3_nt: TGCGCCAGCAGCCAAGACAGGGCGTCTCAGCCCCAGCATTTT
cdr3_aa: CASSQDRASQPQHF

j_call: TRBJ2-5
d_call: .
clone_size: .
v_call: TRBV27
cdr3_nt: TGTGCCAGCAGTCCCGGGACTGTACGAAGAGAGACCCAGTACTTC
cdr3_aa: CASSPGTVRRETQYF

j_call: TRBJ2-3
d_call: .
clone_size: many
v_call: TRBV4-1
cdr3_nt: TGCGCCAGCAGCCAAGAGAGGGTGGGAAGTACGCAGTATTTT
cdr3_aa: CASSQERVGSTQYF

j_call: TRBJ1-2
d_call: TRBD1
clone_size: few
v_call: TRBV19
cdr3_nt: TGTGCCAGTAGCCCGGGACAGCTGAATAACTATGGCTACACCTTC
cdr3_aa: CASSPGQLNNYGYTF

j_call: TRBJ1-1
d_call: TRBD1
clone_size: .
v_call: TRBV4-1
cdr3_nt: TGCGCCAGCAGCCAAACTATACCGGGACAGACGAACACTGAAGCTTTCTTT
cdr3_aa: CASSQTIPGQTNTEAFF

j_call: TRBJ2-6
d_call: TRBD1
clone_size: many
v_call: TRBV6-1
cdr3_nt: TGTGCCAGCAGTGAAACAGGGGGCTCTGGGGCCAACGTCCTGACTTTC
cdr3_aa: CASSETGGSGANVLTF

j_call: TRBJ2-1
d_call: TRBD2
clone_size: .
v_call: TRBV12-3/TRBV12-4
cdr3_nt: TGTGCCAGCAGTTTACCGGGAACTAGCGGGGGCCGCGTAAGTCAGCAGTTCTTC
cdr3_aa: CASSLPGTSGGRVSQQFF